This note documents a single T cell receptor (beta chain) sequence. J lost 6 bases, V lost 3 bases, and 3 bases had no gene match. The CDR3 sequence is 15 residues long. Germline CDR1 is SEHNR and CDR2 is FQNEAQ (reference sequence). This record belongs to a study of T cell responses to AZD1222 COVID-19 vaccine. The protocol was immunoSEQ multiplex PCR, while the TCRdb copy is restricted to in-frame clones and leaves out a portion. The sample records 95,000 to 100,000 clones, more than 70% being singletons. Sequenced material: peripheral blood, taken 28 days after the second AZD1222 dose. The sequence was collected from an adult who received the AZD1222 COVID-19 vaccine. This chain uses TRBV7-9 with TRBJ1-5; 12 bases are shared with TRBD1. The CDR3 reads CASSLGQGAVQPQHF. In nucleotides, the CDR3 is TGTGCCAGCAGCTTGGGACAGGGGGCGGTTCAGCCCCAGCATTTT.